The 18 T cell receptor beta chains listed next were all sequenced from one sample in a study of blood T cell repertoires in COVID-19. Generated by immunoSEQ multiplex PCR, the TCRdb table keeps only in-frame clones and is missing some. The repertoire has approximately 250,000 clones, around 80% of them found once; the top ten carry over 14%. The sequenced sample consisted of PBMCs or T cells enriched from blood (not recorded which). All receptors derive from a man aged 35 to 55 who had recovered from COVID-19.

The gene calls are TRBV28 and TRBJ2-7; 12 nucleotides match TRBD2. Trimming at V came to 1 base and at J to 6 bases, leaving 16 bases not matched to a gene. Germline V gene sequence: CDR1 MDHEN, CDR2 SYDVKM. CDR3 length: 19 residues. For the CDR3, the DNA is TGTGCCAGCAGTTTATTTCCGCTAGCGGGGGGGCCTGGTCTAATCGAGCAGTACTTC. It encodes CASSLFPLAGGPGLIEQYF.

The chain is built from TRBV7-2 and TRBJ2-5; 8 nucleotides line up with TRBD1. Per the germline V gene, CDR1 is SGHTA and CDR2 is FQGNSA. The junction had 0 bases not matched to a gene; V was cut back by 1 base and J by 5 bases. This CDR3 contains 13 residues. The CDR3 DNA reads as TGTGCCAGCAGCTTAGGACAGGGGGAGACCCAGTACTTC. Protein: CASSLGQGETQYF.

The CDR3 DNA is TGTGCCAGCAGCTTATCGGGGTCCGGTAGGACTAATGAAAAACTGTTTTTT. As protein: CASSLSGSGRTNEKLFF. The V call is TRBV11-2, the J call TRBJ1-4, with D uncertain. The germline CDR1 and CDR2 sequences are SGHAT and FQNNGV. V lost 2 bases, J lost 2 bases, and 15 bases lay in between. This CDR3 region has 17 residues.

This clone was seen repeatedly, ten times or more. The genes are TRBV3-1 (or the pseudogene TRBV3-2) and TRBJ1-2; D unclear. The CDR3 covers 12 residues. V was pared by 6 bases and J by 2 bases, with 7 bases between. CDR1 and CDR2 from the germline V gene are LGHDT and YNNKEL (reference sequence). As DNA, the CDR3 is TGTGCCAGCAGATCCGAGAACTATGGCTACACCTTC. This gives the protein CASRSENYGYTF.

The rearrangement links TRBV7-8 to TRBJ1-1; D gene ambiguous. CDR1 and CDR2 (germline): SGHVS, FQNEAQ. V was clipped by 0 bases and J by 9 bases, with 11 bases between them. This CDR3 comprises 13 residues. CDR3 in amino acids: CASSLAGGQQAFF. DNA of the CDR3: TGTGCCAGCAGCTTAGCCGGAGGGCAGCAAGCTTTCTTT.

There are a few counts of this clone. The chain has TRBV7-9 and TRBJ2-7; weak D call: TRBD2 (6 bases). Germline CDR1 SEHNR, CDR2 FQNEAQ (reference sequence). V dropped 5 bases and J dropped 5 bases, with 16 bases sitting between them. The CDR3 totals 14 residues. The CDR3: CASSQTRGFDEQYF. DNA of the CDR3: TGTGCCAGCAGCCAGACCCGGGGGTTTGACGAGCAGTACTTC.

The chain uses TRBV6-5 and TRBJ1-5, with 7 positions matching TRBD1. There are 14 residues in the CDR3. J lost 5 bases, V lost 7 bases, and 8 bases had no gene match. The germline gives CDR1 MNHEY, CDR2 SVGAGI. For the CDR3, the DNA is TGTGCCAGCATCATCGACAGGGCAGATCAGCCCCAGCATTTT. This codes for CASIIDRADQPQHF.

The V gene is TRBV10-3, the J gene TRBJ2-5, with TRBD1 matching 11 bases. The CDR3 sequence is 16 residues long. Trimming at V came to 3 bases and at J to 7 bases, leaving 10 bases not matched to a gene. Germline loops: CDR1 ENHRY, CDR2 SYGVKD. The CDR3 loop is CAISDTDRGQEVTQYF. The CDR3 bases are TGTGCCATCAGTGATACGGACAGGGGGCAGGAGGTGACCCAGTACTTC.

The CDR3 sequence: CASSPSGLSYEQYF. CDR3 DNA: TGTGCCAGCAGCCCATCTGGACTCTCCTACGAGCAGTACTTC. This chain connects TRBV4-2 to TRBJ2-7; D possibly corresponds to TRBD2 (5 bases). V lost 4 bases, J lost 0 bases, and 10 bases lay in between. This CDR3 region has 14 residues. Germline CDR1 reads LGHNA; CDR2 reads YNFKEQ.

V usage is TRBV7-9 and J usage is TRBJ1-5; TRBD1 matches at 8 bases. The CDR3 contains 14 residues. The V segment lost 5 bases and the J segment 7 bases; nucleotides outside the gene matches: 7. CDR1 is SEHNR and CDR2 is FQNEAQ in the germline V gene (reference sequence). For the CDR3, the DNA is TGTGCCAGCAGCCCGGACAGGGAGGAACAGCCCCAGCATTTT. Amino acid sequence: CASSPDREEQPQHF.

The rearrangement joins TRBV5-1 to TRBJ1-6; TRBD1 agrees at 8 bases. The CDR3 totals 15 residues. V lost 2 bases to trimming and J lost 9 bases; unmatched junction nucleotides: 7. The V gene's germline CDR1 is SGHRS and CDR2 YFSETQ. The CDR3 DNA is TGCGCCAGCAGCTTAAATCAGGGGGCCGGTTCACCCCTCCACTTT. Encoded protein: CASSLNQGAGSPLHF.

The chain carries TRBV5-1 and TRBJ2-3; D remains unclear. Deletions cut 5 bases from V and 5 bases from J, with 12 bases between. The germline gives CDR1 SGHRS, CDR2 YFSETQ. The CDR3 has 13 amino acids. In DNA form, the CDR3 reads TGCGCCAGCAGATCGCGCCCGGGAGATACGCAGTATTTT. Translating it yields CASRSRPGDTQYF.

V and J are TRBV7-6 and TRBJ1-2; 9 nucleotides match TRBD1. The CDR3 totals 15 residues. The junction had 8 bases not matched to a gene; V was cut back by 5 bases and J by 4 bases. CDR1 is SGHVS, CDR2 FNYEAQ, per germline. The CDR3 sequence: CASSPRTGVSYGYTF. DNA for the CDR3: TGTGCCAGCAGCCCCCGGACAGGGGTCTCCTATGGCTACACCTTC.

This clone was picked up a small number of times. The chain recombines TRBV9 with TRBJ2-7; TRBD1 aligns across 8 bases. V was clipped by 0 bases and J by 5 bases; unmatched bases: 13. The germline V gene encodes CDR1 SGDLS and CDR2 YYNGEE. The CDR3 runs 17 residues. The chain's CDR3 is CASSVATEWDRHNEQYF. The DNA of the CDR3 is TGTGCCAGCAGCGTAGCTACAGAGTGGGACAGGCACAACGAGCAGTACTTC.

The V call is TRBV5-4, the J call TRBJ2-2, with 14 bases lining up with TRBD2. Germline V gene sequence: CDR1 SGHNT, CDR2 YYREEE (reference sequence). The ends lost 4 bases at V and 5 bases at J; junction bases unmatched: 10. The CDR3 consists of 18 residues. CDR3 nucleotides: TGTGCCAGCAGCACCCGGACTAGCGGGGGGCGGCGTACCGGGGAGCTGTTTTTT. The encoded protein is CASSTRTSGGRRTGELFF.

The J gene is TRBJ2-5, the V gene TRBV12-3 or TRBV12-4, with D perhaps matching TRBD1 (6 bases). V lost 8 bases to trimming and J lost 5 bases, with 15 bases between them. The CDR3 consists of 13 residues. The CDR3 coding sequence is TGTGCCAGCCAGAGGGGGTTTGGGGAGACCCAGTACTTC. It is translated as CASQRGFGETQYF.

V usage is TRBV27 and J usage is TRBJ2-7; TRBD1 matches 11 bases. Germline V gene data show CDR1 as MNHEY and CDR2 as SMNVEV (reference sequence). V gave up 8 bases and J gave up 4 bases; unmatched junction bases: 4. The CDR3 sequence is 13 residues long. CDR3 amino acids: CASEGTGGYEQYF. CDR3 nucleotides: TGTGCCAGCGAAGGGACAGGGGGTTACGAGCAGTACTTC.

The chain links TRBV5-1 to TRBJ2-1; TRBD1 is a possible D gene (5 bases). This CDR3 has 13 amino acids. Trimming removed 1 base from V and 7 bases from J, with 9 bases in between. The germline gives CDR1 SGHRS, CDR2 YFSETQ. CDR3 amino acids: CASSLLGVNEQFF. Here the CDR3 DNA reads TGCGCCAGCAGCTTGTTAGGGGTGAATGAGCAGTTCTTC.